Shown below are 2 T cell receptor beta chains from a single sample sequenced in a study of cytomegalovirus exposure and HLA in healthy donors (dated by TCRdb to about 2017). Library preparation was by the immunoSEQ multiplex PCR assay. For the multiplex PCR, a mixture combining 60 forward primers for TCR Vbeta segments and 13 reverse primers for TCR Jbeta segments was used. What TCRdb holds here is the immuneACCESS table cut down to in-frame rearrangements. Part of the clones is not present; checked against another copy, under half of the missing clones reflect an unresolved V gene, and the others are unexplained. The sample profile shows some 160,000 clones; 73% of them were found once. Together, the top ten hold about 5% of the sample. Sequencing used PBMCs. Receptors were obtained from a woman younger than 30 in good health and CMV-seropositive.

This clone was seen only a few times. At the DNA level, this CDR3 is encoded by other sequences in the same sample as well. The chain links TRBV11-2 to TRBJ1-1, with D perhaps matching TRBD1 (6 bases). The germline V and J ends were trimmed by 0 bases and 0 bases, with 8 bases remaining between them. The CDR3 is 15 amino acids. From germline, CDR1 is SGHAT and CDR2 FQNNGV. The CDR3 region has the DNA TGTGCCAGCAGCTTAGAGGGGGCAATGAACACTGAAGCTTTCTTT. It encodes CASSLEGAMNTEAFF.

This clone appeared once. This chain links TRBV5-1 with TRBJ2-1; 9 nucleotides align to TRBD2. The length of the CDR3 is 17 residues. V was pared by 0 bases and J by 4 bases, with 8 bases of the junction left unmatched. Germline V CDR1 and CDR2: SGHRS, YFSETQ. In DNA, the CDR3 is TGCGCCAGCAGCTTGGAGCAGGGGACTAGCAGTTACAATGAGCAGTTCTTC. This sequence encodes CASSLEQGTSSYNEQFF. Complete variable domain (other parts from reference TRBV5-1 and TRBJ2-1): KAGVTQTPRYLIKTRGQQVTLSCSPISGHRSVSWYQQTPGQGLQFLFEYFSETQRNKGNFPGRFSGRQFSNSRSEMNVSTLELGDSALYLCASSLEQGTSSYNEQFFGPGTRLTVL.